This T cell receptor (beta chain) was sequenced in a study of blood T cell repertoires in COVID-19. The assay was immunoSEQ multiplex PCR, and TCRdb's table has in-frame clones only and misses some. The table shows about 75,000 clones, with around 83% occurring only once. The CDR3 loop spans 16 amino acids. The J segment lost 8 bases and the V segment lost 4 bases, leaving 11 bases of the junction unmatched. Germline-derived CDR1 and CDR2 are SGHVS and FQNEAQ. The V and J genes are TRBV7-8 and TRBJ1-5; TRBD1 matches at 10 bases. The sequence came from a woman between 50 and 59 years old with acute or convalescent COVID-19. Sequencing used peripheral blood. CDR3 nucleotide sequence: TGTGCCAGCAGCTCTTACCGGGACAGGGGAAGGGAGCCCCAGCATTTT. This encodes CASSSYRDRGREPQHF.